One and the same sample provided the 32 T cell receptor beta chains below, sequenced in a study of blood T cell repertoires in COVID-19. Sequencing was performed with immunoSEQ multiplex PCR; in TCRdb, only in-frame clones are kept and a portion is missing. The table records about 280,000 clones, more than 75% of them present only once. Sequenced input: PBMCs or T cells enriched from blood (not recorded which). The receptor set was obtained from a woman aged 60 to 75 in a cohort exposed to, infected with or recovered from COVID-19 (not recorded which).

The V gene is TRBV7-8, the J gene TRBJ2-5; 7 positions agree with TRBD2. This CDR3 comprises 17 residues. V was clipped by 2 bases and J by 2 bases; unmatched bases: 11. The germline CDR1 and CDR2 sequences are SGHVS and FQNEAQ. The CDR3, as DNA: TGTGCCAGCAGCTTAAGTAGGGGCTGGGAGGGTCAAGAGACCCAGTACTTC. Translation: CASSLSRGWEGQETQYF.

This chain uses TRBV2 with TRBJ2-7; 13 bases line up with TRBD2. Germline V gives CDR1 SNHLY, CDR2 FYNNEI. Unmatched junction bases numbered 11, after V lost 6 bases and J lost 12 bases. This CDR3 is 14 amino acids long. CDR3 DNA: TGTGCCAGCAGAGCCGGGACTAGCGGGATGGGTCGGTACTTC. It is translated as CASRAGTSGMGRYF.

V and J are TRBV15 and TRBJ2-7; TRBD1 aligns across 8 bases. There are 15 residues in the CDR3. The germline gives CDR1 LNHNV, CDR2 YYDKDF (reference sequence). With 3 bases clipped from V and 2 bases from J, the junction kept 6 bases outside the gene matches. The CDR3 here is CATSRTRTGTYEQYF. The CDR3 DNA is TGTGCCACCAGCAGGACCCGGACAGGGACCTACGAGCAGTACTTC.

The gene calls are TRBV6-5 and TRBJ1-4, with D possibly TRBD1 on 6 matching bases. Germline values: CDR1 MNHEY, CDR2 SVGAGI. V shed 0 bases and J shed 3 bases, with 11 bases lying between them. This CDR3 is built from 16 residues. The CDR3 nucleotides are TGTGCCAGCAGTTACTCCCGGACAGTCCCTAATGAAAAACTGTTTTTT. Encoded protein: CASSYSRTVPNEKLFF.

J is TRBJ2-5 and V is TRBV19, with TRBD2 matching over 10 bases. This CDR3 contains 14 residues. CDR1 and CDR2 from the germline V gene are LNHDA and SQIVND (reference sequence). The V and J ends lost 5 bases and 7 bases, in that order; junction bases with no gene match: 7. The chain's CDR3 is CASSPSGSGGTQYF. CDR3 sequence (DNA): TGTGCCAGTAGTCCTAGCGGGAGCGGGGGGACCCAGTACTTC.

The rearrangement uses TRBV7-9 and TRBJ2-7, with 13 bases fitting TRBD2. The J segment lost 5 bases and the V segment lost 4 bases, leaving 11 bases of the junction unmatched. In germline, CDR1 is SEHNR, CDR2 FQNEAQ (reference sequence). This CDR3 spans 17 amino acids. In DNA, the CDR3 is TGTGCCAGCAGCTCCGGGACTAGCGGGATGTGGCTGGACGAGCAGTACTTC. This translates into CASSSGTSGMWLDEQYF.

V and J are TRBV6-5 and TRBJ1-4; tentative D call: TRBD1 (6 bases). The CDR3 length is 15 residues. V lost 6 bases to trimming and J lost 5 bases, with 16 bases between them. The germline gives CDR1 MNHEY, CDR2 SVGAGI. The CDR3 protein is CASSLVGAANEKLFF. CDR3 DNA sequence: TGTGCCAGCAGCCTCGTGGGGGCCGCAAATGAAAAACTGTTTTTT.

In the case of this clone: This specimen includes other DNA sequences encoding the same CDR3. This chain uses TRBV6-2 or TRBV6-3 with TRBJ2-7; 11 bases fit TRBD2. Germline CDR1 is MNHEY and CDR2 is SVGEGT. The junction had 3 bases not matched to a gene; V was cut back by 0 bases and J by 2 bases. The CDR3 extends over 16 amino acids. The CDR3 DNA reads TGTGCCAGCAGTTACTCGGGACTAGCGGACCCCTACGAGCAGTACTTC. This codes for CASSYSGLADPYEQYF.

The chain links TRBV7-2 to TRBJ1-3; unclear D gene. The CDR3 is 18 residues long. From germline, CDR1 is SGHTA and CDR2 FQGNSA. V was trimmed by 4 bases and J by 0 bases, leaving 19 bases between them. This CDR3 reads CASSSGFGMGSSGNTIYF. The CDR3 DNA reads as TGTGCCAGCAGCTCAGGTTTCGGCATGGGTAGCTCTGGAAACACCATATATTTT.

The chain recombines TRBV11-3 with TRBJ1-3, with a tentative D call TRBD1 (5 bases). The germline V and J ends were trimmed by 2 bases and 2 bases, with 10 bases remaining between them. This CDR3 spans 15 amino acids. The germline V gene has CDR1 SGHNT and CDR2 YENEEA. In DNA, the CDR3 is TGTGCCAGCAGCTTATGGGGCGCCGCTGGAAACACCATATATTTT. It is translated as CASSLWGAAGNTIYF.

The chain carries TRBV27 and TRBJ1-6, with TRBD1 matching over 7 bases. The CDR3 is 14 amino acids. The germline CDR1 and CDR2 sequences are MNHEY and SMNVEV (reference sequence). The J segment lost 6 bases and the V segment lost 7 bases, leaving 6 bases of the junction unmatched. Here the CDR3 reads CASTSTGVNSPLHF. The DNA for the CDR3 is TGTGCCAGCACCTCAACAGGGGTTAATTCACCCCTCCACTTT.

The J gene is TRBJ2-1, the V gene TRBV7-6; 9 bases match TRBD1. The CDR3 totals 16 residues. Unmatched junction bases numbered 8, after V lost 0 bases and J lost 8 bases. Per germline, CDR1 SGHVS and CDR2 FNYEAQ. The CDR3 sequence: CASSLAGTGIPHEQFF. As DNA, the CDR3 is TGTGCCAGCAGCTTAGCCGGGACAGGGATCCCTCATGAGCAGTTCTTC.

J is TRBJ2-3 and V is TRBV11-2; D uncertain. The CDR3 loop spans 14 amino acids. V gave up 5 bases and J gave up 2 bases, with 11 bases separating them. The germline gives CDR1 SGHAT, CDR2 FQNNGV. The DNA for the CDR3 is TGTGCCAGCAGCCTGACACAAGTCACAGATACGCAGTATTTT. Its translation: CASSLTQVTDTQYF.

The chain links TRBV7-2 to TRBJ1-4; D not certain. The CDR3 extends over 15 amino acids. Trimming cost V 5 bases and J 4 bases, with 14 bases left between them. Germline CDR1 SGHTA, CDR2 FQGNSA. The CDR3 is CASSPQAKSNEKLFF. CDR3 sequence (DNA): TGTGCCAGCAGCCCACAAGCGAAGAGTAATGAAAAACTGTTTTTT.

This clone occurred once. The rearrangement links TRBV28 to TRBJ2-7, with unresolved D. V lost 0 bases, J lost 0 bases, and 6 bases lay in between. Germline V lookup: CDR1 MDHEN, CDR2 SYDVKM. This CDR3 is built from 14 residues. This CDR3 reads CASSLWGSSYEQYF. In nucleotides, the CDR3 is TGTGCCAGCAGTTTATGGGGCAGCTCCTACGAGCAGTACTTC. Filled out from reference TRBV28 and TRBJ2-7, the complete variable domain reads DVKVTQSSRYLVKRTGEKVFLECVQDMDHENMFWYRQDPGLGLRLIYFSYDVKMKEKGDIPEGYSVSREKKERFSLILESASTNQTSMYLCASSLWGSSYEQYFGPGTRLTVT.

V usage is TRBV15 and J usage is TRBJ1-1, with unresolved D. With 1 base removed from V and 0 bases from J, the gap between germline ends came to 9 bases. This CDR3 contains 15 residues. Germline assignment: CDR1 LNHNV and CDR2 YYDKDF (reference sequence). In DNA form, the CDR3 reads TGTGCCACCAGCAGAGGTGGCTTCATGAACACTGAAGCTTTCTTT. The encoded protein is CATSRGGFMNTEAFF.

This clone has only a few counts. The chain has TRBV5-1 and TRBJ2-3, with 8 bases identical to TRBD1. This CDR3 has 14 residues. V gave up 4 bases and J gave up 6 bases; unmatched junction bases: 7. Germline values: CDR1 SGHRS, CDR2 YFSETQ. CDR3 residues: CASSEDRVLDTQYF. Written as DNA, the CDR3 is TGCGCCAGCAGCGAGGACAGGGTTTTGGATACGCAGTATTTT.

CDR3 coding DNA: TGTGCCAGCAGACCCGGGACAGGGGGCGAAAAACTGTTTTTT. Protein sequence: CASRPGTGGEKLFF. V usage is TRBV28 and J usage is TRBJ1-4, with 12 nucleotides matching TRBD1. V shed 6 bases, J shed 8 bases, and the junction held 4 bases outside the gene matches. This CDR3 has 14 residues. In germline, CDR1 is MDHEN, CDR2 SYDVKM.

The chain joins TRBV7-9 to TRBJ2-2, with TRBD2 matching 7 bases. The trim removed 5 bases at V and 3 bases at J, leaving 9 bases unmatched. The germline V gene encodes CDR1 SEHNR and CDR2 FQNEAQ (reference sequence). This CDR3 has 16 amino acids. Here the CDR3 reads CASSHRRTSDTGELFF. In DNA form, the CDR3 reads TGTGCCAGCAGCCACCGGAGAACTAGCGACACCGGGGAGCTGTTTTTT.

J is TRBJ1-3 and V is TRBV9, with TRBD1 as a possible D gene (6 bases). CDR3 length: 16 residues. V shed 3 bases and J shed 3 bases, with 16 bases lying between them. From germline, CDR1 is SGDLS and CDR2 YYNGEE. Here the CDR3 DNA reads TGTGCCAGCAGCGCCGAGGGACATCCCGTTGGAAACACCATATATTTT. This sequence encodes CASSAEGHPVGNTIYF.

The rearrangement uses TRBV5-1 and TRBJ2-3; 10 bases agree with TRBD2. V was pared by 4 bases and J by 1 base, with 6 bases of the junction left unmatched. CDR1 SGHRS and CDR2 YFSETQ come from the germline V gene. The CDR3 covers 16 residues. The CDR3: CASSPPSGGGTDTQYF. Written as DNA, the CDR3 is TGCGCCAGCAGCCCGCCTAGCGGGGGTGGCACAGATACGCAGTATTTT.

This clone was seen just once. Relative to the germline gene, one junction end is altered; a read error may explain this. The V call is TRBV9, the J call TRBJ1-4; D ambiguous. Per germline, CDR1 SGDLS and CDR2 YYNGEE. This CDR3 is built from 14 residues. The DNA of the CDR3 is TGTGCCAGCAACGTAGGCAGTCTTAATGAAAAACTGTTTTTT. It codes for CASNVGSLNEKLFF.

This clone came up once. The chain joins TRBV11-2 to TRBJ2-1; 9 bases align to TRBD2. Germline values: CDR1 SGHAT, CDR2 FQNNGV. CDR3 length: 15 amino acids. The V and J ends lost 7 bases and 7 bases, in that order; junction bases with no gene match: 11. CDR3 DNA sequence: TGTGCCAGCACCGAGCAAATAGCGGGAGTGAATGAGCAGTTCTTC. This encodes CASTEQIAGVNEQFF.

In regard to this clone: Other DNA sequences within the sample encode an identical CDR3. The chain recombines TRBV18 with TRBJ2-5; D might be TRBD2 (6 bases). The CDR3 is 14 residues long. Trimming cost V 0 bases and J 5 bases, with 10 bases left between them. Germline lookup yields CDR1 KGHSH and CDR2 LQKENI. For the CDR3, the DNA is TGTGCCAGCTCACCACCGGGGGGAGCGGAGACCCAGTACTTC. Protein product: CASSPPGGAETQYF.

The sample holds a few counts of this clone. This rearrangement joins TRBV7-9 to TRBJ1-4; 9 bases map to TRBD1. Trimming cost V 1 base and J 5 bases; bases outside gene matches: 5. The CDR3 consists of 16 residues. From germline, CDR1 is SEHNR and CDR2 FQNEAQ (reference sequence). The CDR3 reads CASSLGRTGVNEKLFF. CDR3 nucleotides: TGTGCCAGCAGCTTAGGTCGGACAGGGGTAAATGAAAAACTGTTTTTT. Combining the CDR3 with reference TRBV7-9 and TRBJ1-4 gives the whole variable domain DTGVSQNPRHKITKRGQNVTFRCDPISEHNRLYWYRQTLGQGPEFLTYFQNEAQLEKSRLLSDRFSAERPKGSFSTLEIQRTEQGDSAMYLCASSLGRTGVNEKLFFGSGTQLSVL.

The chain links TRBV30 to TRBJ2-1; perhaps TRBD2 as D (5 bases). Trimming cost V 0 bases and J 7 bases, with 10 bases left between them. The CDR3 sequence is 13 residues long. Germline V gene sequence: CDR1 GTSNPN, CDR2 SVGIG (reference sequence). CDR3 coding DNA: TGTGCCTGGAGTGTAACTAGACTGAATGAGCAGTTCTTC. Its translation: CAWSVTRLNEQFF.

Here the CDR3 DNA reads TGCGCCAGCAGCTTGGCCTTTCAGGGCTCTGGAAACACCATATATTTT. This encodes CASSLAFQGSGNTIYF. The chain joins TRBV5-1 to TRBJ1-3; tentative D call: TRBD1 (5 bases). Trimming took off 0 bases at V and 0 bases at J, with 10 bases between the two ends. The germline CDR1 and CDR2 sequences are SGHRS and YFSETQ. The CDR3 extends over 16 amino acids.

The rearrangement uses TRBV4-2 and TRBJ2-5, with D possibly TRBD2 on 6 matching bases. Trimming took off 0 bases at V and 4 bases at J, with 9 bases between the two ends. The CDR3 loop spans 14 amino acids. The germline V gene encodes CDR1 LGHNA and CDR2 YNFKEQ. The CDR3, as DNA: TGTGCCAGCAGCCAAGATGGGGGAGGAGAGACCCAGTACTTC. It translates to CASSQDGGGETQYF.

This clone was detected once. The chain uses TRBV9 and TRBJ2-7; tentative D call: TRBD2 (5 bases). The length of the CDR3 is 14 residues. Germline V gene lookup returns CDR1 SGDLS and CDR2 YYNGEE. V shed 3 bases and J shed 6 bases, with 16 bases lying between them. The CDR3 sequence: CASSELVGLGEQYF. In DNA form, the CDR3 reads TGTGCCAGCAGCGAACTAGTTGGGCTCGGCGAGCAGTACTTC.

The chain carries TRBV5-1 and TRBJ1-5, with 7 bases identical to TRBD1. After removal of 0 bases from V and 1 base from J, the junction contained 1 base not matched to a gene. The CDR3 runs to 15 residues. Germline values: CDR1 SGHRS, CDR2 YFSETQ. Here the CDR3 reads CASSLEGQSNQPQHF. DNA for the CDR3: TGCGCCAGCAGCTTGGAGGGACAGAGCAATCAGCCCCAGCATTTT.

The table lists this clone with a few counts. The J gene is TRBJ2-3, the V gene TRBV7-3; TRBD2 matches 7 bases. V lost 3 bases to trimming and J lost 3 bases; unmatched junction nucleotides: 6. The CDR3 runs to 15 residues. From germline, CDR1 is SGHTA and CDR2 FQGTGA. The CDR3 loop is CASSFRGSATDTQYF. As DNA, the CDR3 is TGTGCCAGCAGCTTTCGCGGGAGTGCGACAGATACGCAGTATTTT. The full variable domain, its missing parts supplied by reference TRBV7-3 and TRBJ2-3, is GAGVSQTPSNKVTEKGKYVELRCDPISGHTALYWYRQSLGQGPEFLIYFQGTGAADDSGLPNDRFFAVRPEGSVSTLKIQRTERGDSAVYLCASSFRGSATDTQYFGPGTRLTVL.

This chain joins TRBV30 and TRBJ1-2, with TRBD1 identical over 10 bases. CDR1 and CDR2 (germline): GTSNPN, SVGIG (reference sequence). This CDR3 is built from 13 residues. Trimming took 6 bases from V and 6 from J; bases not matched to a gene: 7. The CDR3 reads CACLDRGRDGYTF. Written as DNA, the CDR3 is TGTGCCTGCCTCGACAGGGGGCGGGATGGCTACACCTTC.